The 28 T cell receptor beta chains listed next were all sequenced from one sample in a study of T cell clonality in common variable immunodeficiency. The method was immunoSEQ multiplex PCR; TCRdb's version includes in-frame clones alone and lacks a portion of them. Reported are roughly 70,000 clones, none seen only once; the ten largest carry about 1.7%. The sequenced material came from peripheral blood mononuclear cells. These receptor sequences come from a person aged 18 to 70 in good health.

At least ten counts were recorded for this clone. The read stops 3 residues short of the end of the CDR3; the missing end is completed from the germline J gene. V gene TRBV20-1 combines with J gene TRBJ2-1, with 7 positions matching TRBD2. The germline CDR1 and CDR2 sequences are DFQATT and SNEGSKA (reference sequence). There are 14 residues in the CDR3. V gave up 1 base and J gave up 8 bases; unmatched junction bases: 8. The CDR3 sequence: CSARGTRARDEQFF. The CDR3 bases that were read are TGCAGTGCTAGAGGGACTAGGGCTCGGGATGAG.

This clone has ten or more counts. The CDR3 end falls 3 residues outside the read, so it is completed with the germline J gene. The rearrangement uses TRBV11-2 and TRBJ2-5; D might be TRBD2 (6 bases). The ends were cut back, 5 bases at V and 5 bases at J, with 15 bases in the middle. Per germline, CDR1 SGHAT and CDR2 FQNNGV. The CDR3 spans 14 residues. The CDR3 DNA, read in part, is TGTGCCAGCAGCCCACGGACACGGGGGGAGACC. It translates to CASSPRTRGET. The CDR3 reads in full as CASSPRTRGETQYF.

The sample holds many counts of this clone. The CDR3 end falls 3 residues outside the read, so it is completed with the germline J gene. The V call is TRBV10-3, the J call TRBJ2-5; 7 bases are a match to TRBD2. Germline assignment: CDR1 ENHRY and CDR2 SYGVKD. CDR3 length equals 12 residues. The part of the CDR3 DNA that was read is TGTGCGACCTGGGGGGGAGTGGAGACC. It encodes CATWGGVET. The entire CDR3 protein is CATWGGVETQYF.

This clone was seen more than once but under ten times. The read terminates 3 residues before the CDR3 end, so the remaining end is supplied by the germline J gene. This chain connects TRBV20-1 to TRBJ2-7; 9 positions match TRBD1. The V gene end was trimmed by 1 base and the J gene end by 6 bases; junction bases not matched to a gene: 7. The CDR3 consists of 14 residues. Germline loops: CDR1 DFQATT, CDR2 SNEGSKA (reference sequence). CDR3 residues: CSARGRDRAAEQYF. The CDR3 bases that were read are TGCAGTGCTAGAGGCCGGGACAGGGCGGCCGAG.

This clone was found many times. Read sequence stops 3 residues before the CDR3 end, and the germline J gene provides the missing end. V usage is TRBV5-1 and J usage is TRBJ2-3; 16 bases map to TRBD2. The CDR3 consists of 20 residues. V trimming: 3 bases; J trimming: 3 bases; junction bases outside the gene matches: 13. Germline CDR1 SGHRS, CDR2 YFSETQ. The CDR3 loop reads CASSSPRGTSGRAGTDTQYF. CDR3 bases read: TGCGCCAGCAGCTCGCCGCGGGGGACTAGCGGGAGGGCCGGTACAGATACG. The variable domain in full, completed from reference TRBV5-1 and TRBJ2-3, reads KAGVTQTPRYLIKTRGQQVTLSCSPISGHRSVSWYQQTPGQGLQFLFEYFSETQRNKGNFPGRFSGRQFSNSRSEMNVSTLELGDSALYLCASSSPRGTSGRAGTDTQYFGPGTRLTVL.

This clone was recorded at least ten times. The CDR3 end falls 3 residues outside the read, so it is completed with the germline J gene. This chain connects TRBV29-1 to TRBJ1-3; D remains unclear. CDR1 and CDR2 (germline): SQVTM, ANQGSEA. The V end was cut by 5 bases, the J end by 0 bases, with 8 bases between. CDR3 size: 13 residues. The CDR3: CSVQRSSGNTIYF. The part of the CDR3 DNA that was read is TGCAGCGTTCAGCGTAGCTCTGGAAACACC.

This clone was counted ten times or more. The read finishes 3 residues shy of the CDR3 end, and the germline J gene is used to complete it. V usage is TRBV5-1 and J usage is TRBJ1-4, with 9 bases that match TRBD1. The length of the CDR3 is 14 residues. Looked up from germline, CDR1 is SGHRS and CDR2 is YFSETQ. Trimming took 0 bases from V and 7 from J; bases not matched to a gene: 1. CDR3 sequence reads: CASSLVQGAEKLFF. The sequenced part of the CDR3 DNA is TGCGCCAGCAGCTTGGTACAGGGGGCTGAAAAA. Supplemented by reference TRBV5-1 and TRBJ1-4, the full variable domain reads KAGVTQTPRYLIKTRGQQVTLSCSPISGHRSVSWYQQTPGQGLQFLFEYFSETQRNKGNFPGRFSGRQFSNSRSEMNVSTLELGDSALYLCASSLVQGAEKLFFGSGTQLSVL.

This clone was counted many times. The observed sequence ends 3 residues before the CDR3 terminus, with the missing tail filled in from the germline J gene. The V call is TRBV19, the J call TRBJ2-2, with a tentative D call TRBD1 (6 bases). CDR1 and CDR2 from the germline V gene are LNHDA and SQIVND (reference sequence). The CDR3 spans 16 residues. Trimming pared 5 bases from V and 5 bases from J, leaving 18 bases between. CDR3 DNA (partial): TGTGCCAGTAGTCCCCGTGTACAGGGATGGACCGGGGAG. Translating it yields CASSPRVQGWTGE. The CDR3, in full, reads CASSPRVQGWTGELFF.

This clone was observed a few times. The CDR3 sequence is CASSSGIQGNEQFF. Partial CDR3 DNA: TGTGCCAGCAGCTCTGGAATACAGGGCAATGAG. This chain joins TRBV7-9 and TRBJ2-1; the D gene is possibly TRBD1 (6 bases). Coverage ceases 3 residues before the CDR3 finishes, and the germline J gene fills in the end. Germline CDR1 SEHNR, CDR2 FQNEAQ (reference sequence). V lost 4 bases to trimming and J lost 6 bases, with 13 bases between them. The CDR3 is made up of 14 amino acids.

This clone came up many times. The read halts 3 residues ahead of the CDR3 end, with the missing end drawn from the germline J gene. The V gene is TRBV20-1, the J gene TRBJ1-5; the match to TRBD1 covers 9 bases. The J segment lost 5 bases and the V segment lost 5 bases, leaving 10 bases of the junction unmatched. The CDR3 loop spans 15 amino acids. Per the germline V gene, CDR1 is DFQATT and CDR2 is SNEGSKA (reference sequence). The sequenced part of the CDR3 DNA is TGCAGTGCTTCACCGGGACAGGGAGGGCATCAGCCC. Translated, it gives CSASPGQGGHQP. The full CDR3 protein reads CSASPGQGGHQPQHF.

This clone was found many times. The missing CDR3 end, 3 residues past where the read stops, is filled in from the germline J gene. The sample contains more than one DNA sequence encoding this CDR3. The J gene is TRBJ1-5, the V gene TRBV7-8; 11 bases align to TRBD1. From germline, CDR1 is SGHVS and CDR2 FQNEAQ. Trimming at V came to 0 bases and at J to 6 bases, leaving 1 base not matched to a gene. The CDR3 is 15 residues long. CDR3 amino acids: CASSLAGTGGQPQHF. The sequenced CDR3 bases are TGTGCCAGCAGCTTAGCAGGGACAGGGGGTCAGCCC.

This clone has just a few counts. The chain's CDR3 is CASSPRQGLGYGQYF. The CDR3 bases that were read are TGTGCCAGCAGCCCCCGACAGGGGCTTGGGTATGGT. The chain links TRBV7-2 to TRBJ2-4; TRBD1 aligns across 8 bases. The DNA ends 3 residues before the CDR3 does, and the rest of the CDR3 is filled in from the germline J gene. The germline gives CDR1 SGHTA, CDR2 FQGNSA. CDR3 length equals 15 residues.

This clone was counted many times. The read halts 3 residues ahead of the CDR3 end, with the missing end drawn from the germline J gene. This sequence joins TRBV20-1 and TRBJ2-3; 11 bases agree with TRBD2. Germline CDR1 reads DFQATT; CDR2 reads SNEGSKA (reference sequence). With V trimmed by 3 bases and J by 0 bases, 14 bases remained unmatched. This CDR3 has 19 amino acids. The CDR3 loop reads CSARWLAGGTRRSTDTQYF. The CDR3 DNA, read in part, is TGCAGTGCTAGGTGGCTAGCGGGGGGAACACGGCGGAGCACAGATACG.

This clone was seen at least ten times. The read terminates 3 residues before the CDR3 end, so the remaining end is supplied by the germline J gene. V gene TRBV20-1 combines with J gene TRBJ1-5, with D possibly TRBD1 on 5 matching bases. The V and J ends lost 3 bases and 4 bases respectively, with 10 bases between them. Germline-derived CDR1 and CDR2 are DFQATT and SNEGSKA (reference sequence). This CDR3 has 13 residues. The part of the CDR3 DNA that was read is TGCAGTGCTAGCCAGACAGTTAATCAGCCC. Translation gives CSASQTVNQP. The CDR3 as a whole reads CSASQTVNQPQHF.

This clone showed up just a few times. The covered CDR3 bases are TGCAGTGCTAGAAATAGCGGGGGCCTCTACGAG. Translation: CSARNSGGLYE. The whole CDR3 is CSARNSGGLYEQYF. The chain carries TRBV20-1 and TRBJ2-7, with 9 bases lining up with TRBD2. The CDR3 end is not reached by the read, which stops 3 residues before it; the germline J gene fills it in. Germline trimming cut 2 bases from V and 3 bases from J; bases unmatched to any gene: 5. Germline-derived CDR1 and CDR2 are DFQATT and SNEGSKA (reference sequence). The CDR3 loop spans 14 amino acids.

This clone was seen ten or more times. The read gets to within 3 residues of the CDR3 end, and the germline J gene fills in the rest. The chain uses TRBV2 and TRBJ2-1; TRBD2 matches at 9 bases. This CDR3 comprises 17 residues. Germline V gene sequence: CDR1 SNHLY, CDR2 FYNNEI. V was clipped by 5 bases and J by 4 bases; unmatched bases: 12. CDR3 residues: CASSFSPLAGIYNEQFF. The sequenced part of the CDR3 DNA is TGTGCCAGCAGTTTCTCTCCGCTAGCGGGAATATACAATGAG.

As to this clone: The read comes to an end 3 residues before the CDR3 does, leaving the germline J gene to fill in the end. The V gene is TRBV14, the J gene TRBJ2-7; TRBD2 matches at 10 bases. This CDR3 has 17 amino acids. With 3 bases clipped from V and 3 bases from J, the junction kept 11 bases outside the gene matches. Per germline, CDR1 SGHDN and CDR2 FVKESK. The CDR3: CASSHRRSGRALYEQYF. CDR3 DNA, as far as it was read: TGTGCCAGCAGCCACCGACGGAGCGGGAGGGCCCTCTACGAG.

This clone was observed many times. The CDR3 end is not reached by the read, which stops 3 residues before it; the germline J gene fills it in. The genes are TRBV6-2 or TRBV6-3 and TRBJ1-2, with TRBD1 matching over 11 bases. The V gene end was trimmed by 6 bases and the J gene end by 4 bases; junction bases not matched to a gene: 10. The germline V gene encodes CDR1 MNHEY and CDR2 SVGEGT. The CDR3 totals 16 residues. CDR3 DNA (partial): TGTGCCAGCAGCCGGGACAGGGGGGTTTTCGGCTATGGC. Residues: CASSRDRGVFGYG. The full CDR3 protein reads CASSRDRGVFGYGYTF.

In this sample, this clone turned up many times. The sequenced fragment ends 3 residues before the CDR3 boundary, so the rest is inferred from the germline J gene. The V gene is TRBV4-1, the J gene TRBJ2-2, with 9 positions matching TRBD1. The J segment lost 1 base and the V segment lost 3 bases, leaving 3 bases of the junction unmatched. Germline V gene data show CDR1 as MGHRA and CDR2 as YSYEKL. This CDR3 spans 16 amino acids. The CDR3 protein is CASSHGGQGNTGELFF. The part of the CDR3 DNA that was read is TGCGCCAGCAGCCACGGGGGACAGGGGAACACCGGGGAG.

The sample holds many counts of this clone. The sequence runs out 3 residues before the end of the CDR3; the remainder is reconstructed from the germline J gene. This chain joins TRBV7-8 and TRBJ1-4; D gene ambiguous. The V end was cut by 1 base, the J end by 4 bases, with 13 bases between. CDR3 length: 16 residues. Looked up from germline, CDR1 is SGHVS and CDR2 is FQNEAQ. The covered CDR3 bases are TGTGCCAGCAGCTTAGAATCGGGGTTTGGTAATGAAAAA. This sequence encodes CASSLESGFGNEK. The whole CDR3 protein reads CASSLESGFGNEKLFF. Supplemented by reference TRBV7-8 and TRBJ1-4, the full variable domain reads GAGVSQSPRYKVAKRGQDVALRCDPISGHVSLFWYQQALGQGPEFLTYFQNEAQLDKSGLPSDRFFAERPEGSVSTLKIQRTQQEDSAVYLCASSLESGFGNEKLFFGSGTQLSVL.

There are many counts of this clone. The read falls 3 residues short of the CDR3 end, and the missing part is taken from the germline J gene. This chain links TRBV10-1 with TRBJ2-3, with a possible D match to TRBD2 (5 bases). The CDR3 has 13 amino acids. The V gene lost 5 bases and the J gene lost 5 bases, with 11 bases spanning the gap. Germline V gives CDR1 WNHNN, CDR2 SYGVQD (reference sequence). Here the CDR3 reads CASSTAGVDTQYF. The CDR3 DNA, read in part, is TGCGCCAGCAGTACCGCCGGGGTAGATACG.

This clone occurred a few times. Read data end 3 residues before the CDR3 end; the end is taken from the germline J gene. The chain recombines TRBV19 with TRBJ2-1; TRBD2 aligns across 11 bases. The CDR3 sequence is 15 residues long. CDR1 is LNHDA, CDR2 SQIVND, per germline (reference sequence). Trimming took 6 bases from V and 4 from J; bases not matched to a gene: 5. CDR3 bases read: TGTGCCAGTAGGACCGGGACTAGCGGTTACAATGAG. The encoded protein is CASRTGTSGYNE. In full, the CDR3 is CASRTGTSGYNEQFF.

This clone has a count of ten or more. Read sequence stops 3 residues before the CDR3 end, and the germline J gene provides the missing end. The genes are TRBV2 and TRBJ1-5; unclear D gene. Germline CDR1 SNHLY, CDR2 FYNNEI. With 8 bases removed from V and 3 bases from J, the gap between germline ends came to 8 bases. CDR3 length equals 12 residues. The chain's CDR3 is CASSPVNQPQHF. The CDR3 bases that were read are TGTGCCAGCTCCCCAGTCAATCAGCCC.

Ten or more counts support this clone. The read falls 3 residues short of the CDR3 end, and the missing part is taken from the germline J gene. The rearrangement uses TRBV2 and TRBJ1-3; D perhaps matches TRBD1 (6 bases). The CDR3 contains 12 residues. V lost 8 bases and J lost 7, with 12 bases in between. The V gene's germline CDR1 is SNHLY and CDR2 FYNNEI. CDR3 protein: CASRLQGNTIYF. The sequenced CDR3 bases are TGTGCCAGCCGCCTACAGGGTAACACC.

In this sample, this clone turned up many times. The read terminates 3 residues ahead of where the CDR3 ends, so the germline J gene completes it. This chain uses TRBV11-2 with TRBJ2-4; 9 nucleotides align to TRBD1. V lost 6 bases, J lost 4 bases, and 7 bases stayed unmatched. Germline assignment: CDR1 SGHAT and CDR2 FQNNGV. The CDR3 is 15 residues long. The CDR3 DNA, read in part, is TGTGCCAGCAGACCCCCCGGGACAGGGAAAAACATT. The encoded protein is CASRPPGTGKNI. The whole CDR3 protein is CASRPPGTGKNIQYF.

Ten or more counts support this clone. Incomplete CDR3 DNA: TGTGCCAGCAGCCAATACGGGGGAAATCAGCCC. The encoded protein is CASSQYGGNQP. The CDR3 in its entirety is CASSQYGGNQPQHF. The chain joins TRBV16 to TRBJ1-5; a weak D match, TRBD1 (5 bases). The CDR3 end lies 3 residues beyond the end of the read and is filled in from the germline J gene. The CDR3 extends over 14 amino acids. CDR1 and CDR2 (germline): KGHSY, FQNENV. Trimming removed 1 base at V and 4 bases at J, with 8 bases between.

The table lists this clone with many counts. The CDR3 goes on 3 residues after the read ends, and that part is filled in from the germline J gene. V usage is TRBV18 and J usage is TRBJ2-1; a weak D match, TRBD1 (5 bases). The germline CDR1 and CDR2 sequences are KGHSH and LQKENI. This CDR3 has 16 residues. Trimming shortened V by 4 bases and J by 5 bases, and 18 bases separated the two germline ends. The CDR3 is CASSRQDRTKNNEQFF. The sequenced part of the CDR3 DNA is TGTGCCAGCTCACGACAAGACAGAACTAAGAACAATGAG.

Comment on this clone: The junction departs from germline at one end; a sequencing error may be responsible. The read is 3 residues too short to cover the CDR3 end, so that end is filled in from the germline J gene. This chain connects TRBV29-1 to TRBJ1-5, with D unclear. The germline gives CDR1 SQVTM, CDR2 ANQGSEA. CDR3 length: 14 amino acids. The CDR3 sequence is CGVRGLGSNQPQHF. Partial CDR3 DNA: TGCGGCGTCCGGGGTCTGGGGAGCAATCAGCCC.